This TCR beta chain was sequenced during a study of HIV-infected patients and healthy controls. Study-wide results and limits: Significantly higher mean Gini indices appeared in HIV-infected repertoires, possibly reflecting oligoclonality.

The repertoire came from unfractionated whole blood and reflected all unsorted peripheral T cells. V lost 4 bases, J lost 8 bases, and 14 bases stayed unmatched. This CDR3 spans 17 amino acids. Germline V lookup: CDR1 SGHTA, CDR2 FQGNSA. This clonotype appeared a few times. Its target is unknown. Alpha and beta constant-region primers primed reverse transcription of around 500 ng RNA. Separate chain-specific third strand synthesis with multiplexing indices produced the alpha and beta libraries. Each CDR3 protein is one row after TCRdb ran MiXCR on the 5' RACE reads. Of about 10,000 distinct CDR3 sequences listed, over 9.5% are singletons.

The clonotype comes from an adult with HIV infection. This chain links TRBV7-2 with TRBJ2-1, with 10 bases matching TRBD2. The specimen was blood, collected before antiretroviral therapy. In DNA, the CDR3 is TGTGCCAGCAGCTCCCCAGCTAGCGGGGGCTCCAGATATGAGCAGTTCTTC. Its protein is CASSSPASGGSRYEQFF.